This TCR beta chain was observed in a study of cytomegalovirus exposure and HLA in healthy donors. The study's findings and limits: Earlier analysis yielded a pattern in which most TCR beta V segments were productive about 90% or about 30% of the time.

The ends were cut back, 8 bases at V and 5 bases at J, with 12 bases in the middle. The CDR3 covers 11 residues. The germline V gene has CDR1 GTSNPN and CDR2 SVGIG (reference sequence). A multiplex PCR was run with 60 Vbeta primers and 13 Jbeta primers. The assay was immunoSEQ multiplex PCR, and TCRdb's table has in-frame clones only and misses some. Of approximately 120,000 clones listed, 77% are singletons. At sampling all donors were nominally healthy, likely with unrecorded immune exposures. Details on this clone: The antigen is not known.

The sample consisted of PBMCs. This TCR was sampled from a woman aged 40-49 years in good health and CMV-seropositive. V and J are TRBV30 and TRBJ1-2; D not certain. DNA of the CDR3: TGTGCCCACGGTCGAGGGTATGGCTACACCTTC. It is translated as CAHGRGYGYTF.